Each of the 4 T cell receptor beta chains below was sequenced from the same sample in a study of graft-versus-host responses after intestinal transplantation. Assay used: immunoSEQ multiplex PCR; TCRdb lists only in-frame clones, some missing. The sample has around 38,000 clones; 83% are singletons. Sequences were derived from PBMCs, sampled 1,000 to 1,200 days after transplant. Receptors originate from a human patient who received an intestinal transplant, so some T cells may come from the graft donor.

The CDR3 region is CASSRTGGPIQGQFF. The CDR3 DNA follows: TGTGCCAGCAGTCGGACAGGGGGGCCCATACAGGGTCAGTTCTTC. V is TRBV28 and J is TRBJ2-1, with TRBD1 matching over 10 bases. J was trimmed by 13 bases and V by 5 bases; bases with no gene match: 14. The CDR3 length is 15 residues. CDR1 is MDHEN, CDR2 SYDVKM, per germline.

This chain links TRBV27 with TRBJ2-1; D not resolved. The germline V gene has CDR1 MNHEY and CDR2 SMNVEV (reference sequence). The CDR3 totals 13 residues. The V end was cut by 0 bases, the J end by 5 bases, with 5 bases between. The CDR3 DNA follows: TGTGCCAGCAGTTTATCGCTCGACAATGAGCAGTTCTTC. Translating gives CASSLSLDNEQFF.

This clone is a singleton in its sample. The chain couples TRBV7-9 to TRBJ2-2, with TRBD1 identical over 10 bases. Germline CDR1 is SEHNR and CDR2 is FQNEAQ (reference sequence). The CDR3 is 16 residues long. V shed 4 bases, J shed 1 base, and the junction held 3 bases outside the gene matches. The CDR3 loop is CASSSWTGGNTGELFF. The CDR3 nucleotides read TGTGCCAGCAGCTCCTGGACAGGGGGGAACACCGGGGAGCTGTTTTTT.

A word on this clone: Other DNA variants within this sample encode the same CDR3. V and J are TRBV7-9 and TRBJ1-4; 7 bases map to TRBD1. Germline V CDR1 and CDR2: SEHNR, FQNEAQ (reference sequence). The CDR3 runs 14 residues. Trimming removed 3 bases from V and 5 bases from J; junction bases left unmatched: 3. The CDR3 region has the DNA TGTGCCAGCAGCTTGGGGACAGCAAATGAAAAACTGTTTTTT. The encoded protein is CASSLGTANEKLFF.